A selection of T cell receptor beta chains follows, all from one sample in a study of CD8 T cells in Susac syndrome. TCRdb re-analysed the immunoSEQ multiplex PCR reads in MiXCR, keeping a single row per CDR3 protein. The table lists about 400,000 distinct CDR3 sequences, roughly 85% of them singletons. The sample consisted of CD8+ T cells from PBMCs. Receptor source: a human donor with multiple sclerosis. The CDR3 runs from the conserved cysteine through the conserved F or W. D genes are given only for firm matches.

v_gene: TRBV12-3/TRBV12-4; d_gene: -; j_gene: TRBJ2-7; CDR3aa: CASSSRDAVAHEQYF
v_gene: TRBV12-3/TRBV12-4; d_gene: TRBD2; j_gene: TRBJ2-3; CDR3aa: CASSLGGRAVDTQYF
v_gene: TRBV6-1; d_gene: -; j_gene: TRBJ2-3; CDR3aa: CASSEVQGGTDTQYF
v_gene: TRBV14; d_gene: -; j_gene: TRBJ1-2; CDR3aa: CASSQDKETDYGYTF
v_gene: TRBV27; d_gene: -; j_gene: TRBJ1-2; CDR3aa: CASSATEGRGYTF
v_gene: TRBV19; d_gene: -; j_gene: TRBJ1-2; CDR3aa: CASLGAPHGYTF
v_gene: TRBV4-1; d_gene: TRBD2; j_gene: TRBJ2-1; CDR3aa: CASSQDLAGGLNEQFF
v_gene: TRBV9; d_gene: -; j_gene: TRBJ2-7; CDR3aa: CASSGTQGTYEQYF
v_gene: TRBV19; d_gene: -; j_gene: TRBJ1-5; CDR3aa: CASSIDITGWNQPQHF
v_gene: TRBV3-1; d_gene: -; j_gene: TRBJ1-1; CDR3aa: CASSQDRELGAEAFF
v_gene: TRBV28; d_gene: -; j_gene: TRBJ2-3; CDR3aa: CASRGRGYPDTQYF
v_gene: TRBV5-6; d_gene: -; j_gene: TRBJ1-2; CDR3aa: CASSLAAGGMSYGYTF
v_gene: TRBV9; d_gene: TRBD2; j_gene: TRBJ2-1; CDR3aa: CASSVSRREGSYNEQFF
v_gene: TRBV7-9; d_gene: -; j_gene: TRBJ1-2; CDR3aa: CASSLVSWANYGYTF
v_gene: TRBV27; d_gene: TRBD1; j_gene: TRBJ2-2; CDR3aa: CASSLSGQGRGTGELFF
v_gene: TRBV27; d_gene: TRBD1; j_gene: TRBJ2-2; CDR3aa: CASSLSGQGPSNTGELFF
v_gene: TRBV24-1; d_gene: -; j_gene: TRBJ1-5; CDR3aa: CAISDGYSNQPQHF
v_gene: TRBV12-3/TRBV12-4; d_gene: TRBD1; j_gene: TRBJ1-1; CDR3aa: CASSTGGSEAFF
v_gene: TRBV28; d_gene: -; j_gene: TRBJ1-1; CDR3aa: CASAPQSVFTEAFF
v_gene: TRBV5-8; d_gene: TRBD2; j_gene: TRBJ2-1; CDR3aa: CASSFPPSGRVGEQFF
v_gene: TRBV15; d_gene: -; j_gene: TRBJ2-1; CDR3aa: CATSSDPVGPSSYNEQFF
v_gene: TRBV6-1; d_gene: TRBD1; j_gene: TRBJ2-6; CDR3aa: CASIWDSQSGANVLTF
v_gene: TRBV24-1; d_gene: TRBD2; j_gene: TRBJ2-1; CDR3aa: CATSDFTSGSNEQFF
v_gene: TRBV30; d_gene: TRBD2; j_gene: TRBJ2-1; CDR3aa: CAWSGEGGSSYNEQFF
v_gene: TRBV5-4; d_gene: -; j_gene: TRBJ1-1; CDR3aa: CASSPLVTGNTEAFF
v_gene: TRBV4-2; d_gene: TRBD2; j_gene: TRBJ2-3; CDR3aa: CASSQVTSGGGADTQYF
v_gene: TRBV12-3/TRBV12-4; d_gene: -; j_gene: TRBJ1-5; CDR3aa: CASSKDSRYSNQPQHF
v_gene: TRBV10-3; d_gene: -; j_gene: TRBJ2-7; CDR3aa: CAISGLEGSYEQYF
v_gene: TRBV20-1; d_gene: TRBD1; j_gene: TRBJ1-1; CDR3aa: CSARDGTVSTEAFF
v_gene: TRBV5-1; d_gene: TRBD1; j_gene: TRBJ2-7; CDR3aa: CASSLIGQGENYEQYF
v_gene: TRBV6-1; d_gene: -; j_gene: TRBJ2-7; CDR3aa: CASSEGDWLAYEQYF
v_gene: TRBV5-1; d_gene: -; j_gene: TRBJ1-4; CDR3aa: CASSVTGTTTNEKLFF
v_gene: TRBV4-1; d_gene: TRBD1; j_gene: TRBJ1-1; CDR3aa: CASRRGQELNTEAFF
v_gene: TRBV7-9; d_gene: -; j_gene: TRBJ2-1; CDR3aa: CASSLGPGAEPFF
v_gene: TRBV7-2; d_gene: -; j_gene: TRBJ1-2; CDR3aa: CASSPNTGINYGYTF
v_gene: TRBV5-4; d_gene: -; j_gene: TRBJ1-1; CDR3aa: CASSRPGAPLNTEAFF
v_gene: TRBV19; d_gene: -; j_gene: TRBJ2-7; CDR3aa: CASTAGDPYEQYF